The 20 T cell receptor beta chains given below trace back to one sample, sequenced in a study of long-term antiretroviral therapy in people with HIV. An immunoSEQ assay, version v3.0, was performed at survey level. This table comes from immunoSEQ multiplex PCR, and its TCRdb copy is limited to in-frame clones, with some not included. Among tens of thousands of clones listed, 85% to 95% were seen once. This sample comprised unsorted PBMCs, obtained 5.3 years after starting antiretroviral therapy. The receptor source for this set is a man in his fifties or sixties with HIV.

CDR3 bases: TGTGCCAGCAGCTCCCACCGGCCGGGGGTCTTCCACGAGCAGTACTTC. Its translation is CASSSHRPGVFHEQYF. The chain employs TRBV7-9 and TRBJ2-7; tentatively, D is TRBD2 (6 bases). CDR3 size: 16 residues. V gave up 4 bases and J gave up 5 bases, with 21 bases separating them. The germline V gene has CDR1 SEHNR and CDR2 FQNEAQ (reference sequence).

This sequence joins TRBV18 and TRBJ2-7; 7 bases map to TRBD1. V shed 6 bases and J 6 bases; nucleotides not matched to a gene: 11. The CDR3 totals 14 residues. Germline V gene sequence: CDR1 KGHSH, CDR2 LQKENI. The CDR3 loop reads CASSAQGPTGEQYF. Written as DNA, the CDR3 is TGTGCCAGCTCTGCACAGGGGCCCACGGGCGAGCAGTACTTC.

The chain links TRBV2 to TRBJ2-3, with 10 bases that match TRBD2. After removal of 5 bases from V and 4 bases from J, the junction contained 3 bases not matched to a gene. CDR1 is SNHLY, CDR2 FYNNEI, per germline. The CDR3 runs 14 residues. This chain's CDR3 is CASSFGLAADTQYF. CDR3 sequence (DNA): TGTGCCAGCAGTTTTGGACTAGCGGCAGATACGCAGTATTTT.

V usage is TRBV5-4 and J usage is TRBJ1-2; 7 bases align to TRBD1. From germline, CDR1 is SGHNT and CDR2 YYREEE (reference sequence). V was clipped by 4 bases and J by 1 base; unmatched bases: 10. The CDR3 totals 16 residues. The CDR3 region has the DNA TGTGCCAGCAGCCTCGGGACAGTCCCTTATAACTATGGCTACACCTTC. As protein: CASSLGTVPYNYGYTF.

This clone showed up just once. This sequence joins TRBV19 and TRBJ1-1; D is ambiguous. The germline V and J ends were trimmed by 1 base and 7 bases, with 10 bases remaining between them. The CDR3 covers 13 residues. Germline CDR1 is LNHDA and CDR2 is SQIVND (reference sequence). The CDR3 sequence is CASSIASAREAFF. CDR3 coding DNA: TGTGCCAGTAGTATAGCTAGCGCCCGTGAAGCTTTCTTT.

The chain combines TRBV2 with TRBJ2-1; TRBD2 aligns across 9 bases. In germline, CDR1 is SNHLY, CDR2 FYNNEI. J lost 4 bases, V lost 7 bases, and 8 bases had no gene match. The CDR3 has 15 residues. CDR3 protein: CASMGGLAGYNEQFF. The CDR3 region has the DNA TGTGCCAGCATGGGGGGGCTAGCGGGGTACAATGAGCAGTTCTTC.

The chain uses TRBV5-6 and TRBJ2-3, with no clear D. The CDR3 sequence is 16 residues long. The V end lost 0 bases, the J end lost 2 bases, and 13 bases lay between the germline ends. Germline CDR1 reads SGHDT; CDR2 reads YYEEEE. The CDR3 coding sequence is TGTGCCAGCAGCTTGGGAGACGTGCAGCCCACAGATACGCAGTATTTT. Amino acids: CASSLGDVQPTDTQYF.

This chain joins TRBV28 and TRBJ1-5; TRBD1 might be the D (6 bases). The CDR3 is made up of 13 amino acids. CDR1 and CDR2 from the germline V gene are MDHEN and SYDVKM. The CDR3 sequence: CGTERGRNQPQHF. In DNA form, the CDR3 reads TGTGGGACGGAGAGGGGGAGGAATCAGCCCCAGCATTTT.

The rearrangement joins TRBV2 to TRBJ1-1; the D gene is possibly TRBD1 (6 bases). Germline CDR1 reads SNHLY; CDR2 reads FYNNEI. Trimming removed 4 bases at V and 1 base at J, with 7 bases between. This CDR3 has 13 residues. In DNA, the CDR3 is TGTGCCAGCAGTGGGGGGCGGAACACTGAAGCTTTCTTT. Amino acids: CASSGGRNTEAFF.

Here the CDR3 DNA reads TGCGCCAGCAGCTTGGACCTAGCGGCTAGCACAGATACGCAGTATTTT. It codes for CASSLDLAASTDTQYF. This chain uses TRBV5-1 with TRBJ2-3; 7 bases match TRBD2. Germline-derived CDR1 and CDR2 are SGHRS and YFSETQ. There are 16 residues in the CDR3. The trim removed 0 bases at V and 0 bases at J, leaving 4 bases unmatched.

V usage is TRBV5-4 and J usage is TRBJ1-4; D perhaps matches TRBD1 (5 bases). The CDR3 contains 15 residues. Trimming pared 4 bases from V and 0 bases from J, leaving 10 bases between. Germline V gene lookup returns CDR1 SGHNT and CDR2 YYREEE (reference sequence). In DNA, the CDR3 is TGTGCCAGCAGCATCCAGGGACCAACTAATGAAAAACTGTTTTTT. It yields the protein CASSIQGPTNEKLFF.

The chain employs TRBV5-1 and TRBJ2-1; TRBD2 agrees at 12 bases. The germline CDR1 and CDR2 sequences are SGHRS and YFSETQ. The CDR3 totals 16 residues. The V and J ends lost 0 bases and 9 bases, in that order; junction bases with no gene match: 7. CDR3 DNA: TGCGCCAGCAGCTTGGGGACTAGCGGGGTACGGAGTGAGCAGTTCTTC. Its translation: CASSLGTSGVRSEQFF.

The genes are TRBV10-3 and TRBJ2-7; no firm D call. Germline loops: CDR1 ENHRY, CDR2 SYGVKD. V shed 0 bases and J shed 6 bases, with 12 bases lying between them. This CDR3 has 14 amino acids. The CDR3 coding sequence is TGTGCCATCAGTGAGTCTTTAGGTGGTGCCGAGCAGTACTTC. Translating gives CAISESLGGAEQYF.

The chain uses TRBV18 and TRBJ1-3; TRBD1 is a possible D gene (6 bases). V was trimmed by 2 bases and J by 0 bases, leaving 8 bases between them. CDR1 is KGHSH, CDR2 LQKENI, per germline. The CDR3 totals 15 residues. CDR3 bases: TGTGCCAGCTCACCAAGACAGGTCTCTGGAAACACCATATATTTT. Translation gives CASSPRQVSGNTIYF.

This chain connects TRBV27 to TRBJ1-3, with D perhaps matching TRBD1 (5 bases). V lost 4 bases and J 1 base, leaving 17 bases between the germline ends. Germline CDR1 reads MNHEY; CDR2 reads SMNVEV (reference sequence). This CDR3 comprises 17 residues. The CDR3 is CASSSLPPTDSGNTIYF. CDR3 nucleotides: TGTGCCAGCAGTTCCCTCCCCCCGACAGATTCTGGAAACACCATATATTTT.

The chain recombines TRBV10-3 with TRBJ1-5, with D hard to call. CDR1 and CDR2 (germline): ENHRY, SYGVKD. CDR3 size: 13 residues. V lost 0 bases, J lost 7 bases, and 7 bases lay in between. CDR3 coding DNA: TGTGCCATCAGTGAGTCCACGTCCCAGCCCCAGCATTTT. Its protein is CAISESTSQPQHF.

For the CDR3, the DNA is TGTGCCAGCACCCAAGGGGCATATTCCTATGAGCAGTTCTTC. It codes for CASTQGAYSYEQFF. The rearrangement links TRBV6-1 to TRBJ2-1, with TRBD1 as a possible D gene (5 bases). The CDR3 is 14 amino acids. V was cut by 7 bases and J by 8 bases, with 18 bases left in between. The germline V gene encodes CDR1 MNHNS and CDR2 SASEGT.

Note on this clone: This specimen includes other DNA sequences encoding the same CDR3. This sequence joins TRBV14 and TRBJ2-3; unclear D gene. The CDR3 consists of 12 residues. Germline V gene data show CDR1 as SGHDN and CDR2 as FVKESK. V dropped 4 bases and J dropped 4 bases, with 6 bases sitting between them. This CDR3 reads CASSLTSDTQYF. CDR3 DNA: TGTGCCAGCAGCCTGACATCAGATACGCAGTATTTT. The complete variable domain, with remaining parts taken from reference TRBV14 and TRBJ2-3, reads EAGVTQFPSHSVIEKGQTVTLRCDPISGHDNLYWYRRVMGKEIKFLLHFVKESKQDESGMPNNRFLAERTGGTYSTLKVQPAELEDSGVYFCASSLTSDTQYFGPGTRLTVL.

This chain joins TRBV27 and TRBJ2-1; perhaps TRBD2 as D (5 bases). V dropped 7 bases and J dropped 3 bases, with 10 bases sitting between them. The V gene's germline CDR1 is MNHEY and CDR2 SMNVEV (reference sequence). CDR3 length: 13 residues. The CDR3 nucleotides read TGTGCCAGCACCCCGACTAACTACAATGAGCAGTTCTTC. Encoded protein: CASTPTNYNEQFF.

CDR3 coding DNA: TGTGCCAGCTCTCCCATCCAACGGTCGAACACCGGGGAGCTGTTTTTT. Protein: CASSPIQRSNTGELFF. The chain uses TRBV2 and TRBJ2-2; D call uncertain. The V and J ends lost 8 bases and 0 bases respectively, with 16 bases between them. Germline V gives CDR1 SNHLY, CDR2 FYNNEI. The CDR3 is made up of 16 amino acids. The complete variable domain, with remaining parts taken from reference TRBV2 and TRBJ2-2, reads EPEVTQTPSHQVTQMGQEVILRCVPISNHLYFYWYRQILGQKVEFLVSFYNNEISEKSEIFDDQFSVERPDGSNFTLKIRSTKLEDSAMYFCASSPIQRSNTGELFFGEGSRLTVL.